These 8 T cell receptor beta chains came from one sample sequenced in a study of blood T cell repertoires in COVID-19. Sequencing used immunoSEQ multiplex PCR; TCRdb keeps in-frame clones, though not all of them. Of 150,000 to 200,000 clones listed, more than 75% are singletons. The sequenced sample consisted of peripheral blood. The receptors stem from a man aged 35-49 years with active or convalescent COVID-19.

The chain carries TRBV6-5 and TRBJ2-2; TRBD1 agrees at 10 bases. Germline V gene data show CDR1 as MNHEY and CDR2 as SVGAGI. The V segment lost 7 bases and the J segment 6 bases; nucleotides outside the gene matches: 5. This CDR3 has 14 residues. The CDR3, as DNA: TGTGCCAGCATCCGGGACAGGGGTCCCGGGGAGCTGTTTTTT. Amino acids: CASIRDRGPGELFF.

The chain joins TRBV5-5 to TRBJ2-1, with D tentatively TRBD1 (6 bases). The CDR3 runs 16 residues. Germline loops: CDR1 SGHKS, CDR2 YYEKEE (reference sequence). Trimming took off 4 bases at V and 0 bases at J, with 14 bases between the two ends. CDR3 amino acids: CASSRSWDNSYNEQFF. The CDR3 DNA follows: TGTGCCAGCAGCCGAAGTTGGGACAACTCCTACAATGAGCAGTTCTTC.

In DNA form, the CDR3 reads TGTGCCAGCTCACCACTCCGAAGGGACAGCTTTATGAACACTGAAGCTTTCTTT. Its protein product is CASSPLRRDSFMNTEAFF. This chain connects TRBV18 to TRBJ1-1, with 7 bases matching TRBD1. The CDR3 is 18 residues long. The germline gives CDR1 KGHSH, CDR2 LQKENI. Trimming at V came to 1 base and at J to 0 bases, leaving 11 bases not matched to a gene. The entire variable domain, with the rest obtained from reference TRBV18 and TRBJ1-1, is as follows: NAGVMQNPRHLVRRRGQEARLRCSPMKGHSHVYWYRQLPEEGLKFMVYLQKENIIDESGMPKERFSAEFPKEGPSILRIQQVVRGDSAAYFCASSPLRRDSFMNTEAFFGQGTRLTVV.

This rearrangement joins TRBV3-1 (or the pseudogene TRBV3-2) to TRBJ1-1, with TRBD1 as a possible D gene (5 bases). CDR1 is LGHDT, CDR2 YNNKEL, per germline (reference sequence). This CDR3 is 13 amino acids long. The V end was cut by 4 bases, the J end by 10 bases, with 16 bases between. The CDR3 is CASSPGDLLGAFF. The CDR3 DNA sequence: TGTGCCAGCAGCCCGGGGGACCTCCTTGGAGCTTTCTTT.

The chain employs TRBV6-2 or TRBV6-3 and TRBJ2-1, with 11 positions matching TRBD2. V lost 6 bases and J lost 4; bases outside the gene matches: 5. The CDR3 covers 15 residues. Germline CDR1 reads MNHEY; CDR2 reads SVGEGT. CDR3 sequence reads: CASSQTSGSYNEQFF. The CDR3, as DNA: TGTGCCAGCAGCCAAACTAGCGGGAGTTACAATGAGCAGTTCTTC.

This chain joins TRBV11-2 and TRBJ2-5; 9 bases fit TRBD1. Germline V lookup: CDR1 SGHAT, CDR2 FQNNGV. The CDR3 totals 15 residues. Unmatched junction bases numbered 12, after V lost 8 bases and J lost 5 bases. In DNA, the CDR3 is TGTGCCAGCGTACGGACAGGGGATGGAGGGGAGACCCAGTACTTC. It codes for CASVRTGDGGETQYF.

The CDR3 is CASSYGAGVEETQYF. As DNA, the CDR3 is TGTGCCAGCAGTTATGGTGCGGGGGTGGAAGAGACCCAGTACTTC. V and J are TRBV6-5 and TRBJ2-5; 7 bases align to TRBD2. Germline assignment: CDR1 MNHEY and CDR2 SVGAGI. With 3 bases clipped from V and 3 bases from J, the junction kept 7 bases outside the gene matches. This CDR3 spans 15 amino acids.

The V gene is TRBV19, the J gene TRBJ2-3, with a possible D match to TRBD2 (7 bases). Trimming stripped 7 bases from V and 4 bases from J, with 18 bases between. The CDR3 length is 15 residues. Germline CDR1 is LNHDA and CDR2 is SQIVND (reference sequence). The CDR3 DNA follows: TGTGCCAGTACCTGGGGGGGCGGCCCGGCAGATACGCAGTATTTT. Amino acid sequence: CASTWGGGPADTQYF. Using reference TRBV19 and TRBJ2-3 for the parts outside the CDR3, the full variable domain is DGGITQSPKYLFRKEGQNVTLSCEQNLNHDAMYWYRQDPGQGLRLIYYSQIVNDFQKGDIAEGYSVSREKKESFPLTVTSAQKNPTAFYLCASTWGGGPADTQYFGPGTRLTVL.